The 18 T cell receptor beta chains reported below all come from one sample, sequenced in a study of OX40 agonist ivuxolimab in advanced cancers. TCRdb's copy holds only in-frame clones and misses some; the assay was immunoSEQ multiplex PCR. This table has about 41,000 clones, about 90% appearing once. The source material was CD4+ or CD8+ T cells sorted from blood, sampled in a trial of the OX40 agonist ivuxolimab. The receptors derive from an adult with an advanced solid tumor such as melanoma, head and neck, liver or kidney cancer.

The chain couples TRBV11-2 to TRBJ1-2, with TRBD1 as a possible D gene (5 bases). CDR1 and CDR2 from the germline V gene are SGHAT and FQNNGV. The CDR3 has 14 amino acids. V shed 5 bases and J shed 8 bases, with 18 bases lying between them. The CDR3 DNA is TGTGCCAGCAGCCCAGGGATCGCAGCTTTGGGCTACACCTTC. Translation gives CASSPGIAALGYTF.

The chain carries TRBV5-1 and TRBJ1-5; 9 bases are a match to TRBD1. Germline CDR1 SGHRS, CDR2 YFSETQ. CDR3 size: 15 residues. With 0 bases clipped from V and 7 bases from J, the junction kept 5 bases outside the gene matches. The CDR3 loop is CASSLDGQGRQPQHF. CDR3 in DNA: TGCGCCAGCAGCTTGGACGGACAGGGGAGGCAGCCCCAGCATTTT. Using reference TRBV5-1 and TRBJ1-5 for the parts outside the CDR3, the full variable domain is KAGVTQTPRYLIKTRGQQVTLSCSPISGHRSVSWYQQTPGQGLQFLFEYFSETQRNKGNFPGRFSGRQFSNSRSEMNVSTLELGDSALYLCASSLDGQGRQPQHFGDGTRLSIL.

CDR3 bases: TGCGCCAGCAGTGGACAGGGTTCCGGGGCCAACGTCCTGACTTTC. Residues: CASSGQGSGANVLTF. This rearrangement joins TRBV10-1 to TRBJ2-6, with 7 bases matching TRBD1. The V and J ends lost 4 bases and 4 bases, in that order; junction bases with no gene match: 4. Germline CDR1 and CDR2: WNHNN and SYGVQD (reference sequence). The CDR3 loop spans 15 amino acids.

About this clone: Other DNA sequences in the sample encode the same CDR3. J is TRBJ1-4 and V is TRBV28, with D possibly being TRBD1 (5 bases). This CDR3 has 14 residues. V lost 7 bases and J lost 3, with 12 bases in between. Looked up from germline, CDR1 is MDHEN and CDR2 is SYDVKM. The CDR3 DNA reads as TGTGCCAGCAAACAAGGGACGGCTAATGAAAAACTGTTTTTT. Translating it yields CASKQGTANEKLFF.

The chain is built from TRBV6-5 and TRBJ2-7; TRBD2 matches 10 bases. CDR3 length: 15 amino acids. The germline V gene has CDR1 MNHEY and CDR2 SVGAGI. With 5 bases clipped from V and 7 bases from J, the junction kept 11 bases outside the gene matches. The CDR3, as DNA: TGTGCCAGCAGTAGCTCAGCGGGAGGGCCGGGGGAGCAGTACTTC. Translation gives CASSSSAGGPGEQYF.

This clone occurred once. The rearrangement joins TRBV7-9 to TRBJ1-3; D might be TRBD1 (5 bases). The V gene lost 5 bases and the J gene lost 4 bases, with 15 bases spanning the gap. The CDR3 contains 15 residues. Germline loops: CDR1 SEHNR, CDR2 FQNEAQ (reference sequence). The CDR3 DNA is TGTGCCAGCAGCGATACAGGAGGTGGAGGAAACACCATATATTTT. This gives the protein CASSDTGGGGNTIYF.

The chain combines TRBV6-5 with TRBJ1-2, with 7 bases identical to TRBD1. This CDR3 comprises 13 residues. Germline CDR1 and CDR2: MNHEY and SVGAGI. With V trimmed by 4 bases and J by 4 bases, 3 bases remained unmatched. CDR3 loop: CASSSTGPYGYTF. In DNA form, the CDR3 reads TGTGCCAGCAGTTCGACAGGGCCCTATGGCTACACCTTC.

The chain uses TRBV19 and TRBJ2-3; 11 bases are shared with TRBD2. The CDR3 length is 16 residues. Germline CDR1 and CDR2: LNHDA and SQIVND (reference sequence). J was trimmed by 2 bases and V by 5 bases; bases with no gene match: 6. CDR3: CASSGGTSGNTDTQYF. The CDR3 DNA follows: TGTGCCAGTAGTGGCGGGACTAGCGGCAACACAGATACGCAGTATTTT.

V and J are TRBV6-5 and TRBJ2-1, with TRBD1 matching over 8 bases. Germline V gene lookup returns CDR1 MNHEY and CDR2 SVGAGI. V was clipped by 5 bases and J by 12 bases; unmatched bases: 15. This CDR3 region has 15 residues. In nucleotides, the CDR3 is TGTGCCAGCAGTCGTCCGGGACAGGCAGGGTTCGGGCAGTTCTTC. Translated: CASSRPGQAGFGQFF.

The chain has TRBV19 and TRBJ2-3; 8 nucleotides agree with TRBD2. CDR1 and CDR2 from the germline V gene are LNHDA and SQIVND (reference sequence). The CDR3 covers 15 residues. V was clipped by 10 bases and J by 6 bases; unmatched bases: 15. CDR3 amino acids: CATRAGTRAPDTQYF. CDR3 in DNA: TGTGCCACCAGAGCCGGGACTAGGGCCCCGGATACGCAGTATTTT. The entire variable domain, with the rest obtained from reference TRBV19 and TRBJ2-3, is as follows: DGGITQSPKYLFRKEGQNVTLSCEQNLNHDAMYWYRQDPGQGLRLIYYSQIVNDFQKGDIAEGYSVSREKKESFPLTVTSAQKNPTAFYLCATRAGTRAPDTQYFGPGTRLTVL.

In DNA, the CDR3 is TGTGCCAGCAGCAAATCCCTTCCCTACGAGCAGTACTTC. Translated, it gives CASSKSLPYEQYF. The gene calls are TRBV7-2 and TRBJ2-7; D is undetermined. From germline, CDR1 is SGHTA and CDR2 FQGNSA. The CDR3 is 13 residues long. Trimming stripped 5 bases from V and 2 bases from J, with 10 bases between.

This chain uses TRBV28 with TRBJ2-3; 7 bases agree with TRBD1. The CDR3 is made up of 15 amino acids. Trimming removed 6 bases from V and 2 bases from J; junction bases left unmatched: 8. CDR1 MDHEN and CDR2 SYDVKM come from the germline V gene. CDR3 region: CASRPTGITTDTQYF. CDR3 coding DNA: TGTGCCAGCAGACCGACAGGGATCACCACAGATACGCAGTATTTT.

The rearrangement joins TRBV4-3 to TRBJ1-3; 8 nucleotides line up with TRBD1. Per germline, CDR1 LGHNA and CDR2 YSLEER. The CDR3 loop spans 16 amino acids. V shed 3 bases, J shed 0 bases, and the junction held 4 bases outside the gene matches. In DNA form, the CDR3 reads TGCGCCAGCAGCCAGGGGACAGGTCCCTCTGGAAACACCATATATTTT. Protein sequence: CASSQGTGPSGNTIYF.

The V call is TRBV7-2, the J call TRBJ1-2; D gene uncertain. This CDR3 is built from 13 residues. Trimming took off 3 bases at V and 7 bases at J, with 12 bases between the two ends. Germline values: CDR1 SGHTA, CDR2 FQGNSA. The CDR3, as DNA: TGTGCCAGCAGCTTTGGACGTGCGGGTGGCTACACCTTC. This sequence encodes CASSFGRAGGYTF.

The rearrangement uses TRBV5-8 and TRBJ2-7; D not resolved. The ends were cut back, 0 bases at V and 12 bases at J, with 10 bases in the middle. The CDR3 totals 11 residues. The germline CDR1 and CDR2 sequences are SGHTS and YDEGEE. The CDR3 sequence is CASSLGRSRYF. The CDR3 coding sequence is TGTGCCAGCAGCTTGGGACGGTCGCGGTACTTC.

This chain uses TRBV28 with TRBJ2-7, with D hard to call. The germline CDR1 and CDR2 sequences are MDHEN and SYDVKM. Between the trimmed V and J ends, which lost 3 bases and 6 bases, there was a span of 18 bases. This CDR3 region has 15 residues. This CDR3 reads CASSFQADSLAEQYF. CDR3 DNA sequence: TGTGCCAGCAGTTTCCAGGCAGACTCCCTCGCCGAGCAGTACTTC.

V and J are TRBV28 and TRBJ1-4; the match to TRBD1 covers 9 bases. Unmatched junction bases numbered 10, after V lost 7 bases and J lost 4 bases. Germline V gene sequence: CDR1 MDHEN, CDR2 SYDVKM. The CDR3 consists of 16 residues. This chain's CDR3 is CASKTGQGSGNEKLFF. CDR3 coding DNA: TGTGCCAGCAAGACGGGACAGGGATCGGGTAATGAAAAACTGTTTTTT. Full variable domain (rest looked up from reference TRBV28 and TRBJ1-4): DVKVTQSSRYLVKRTGEKVFLECVQDMDHENMFWYRQDPGLGLRLIYFSYDVKMKEKGDIPEGYSVSREKKERFSLILESASTNQTSMYLCASKTGQGSGNEKLFFGSGTQLSVL.

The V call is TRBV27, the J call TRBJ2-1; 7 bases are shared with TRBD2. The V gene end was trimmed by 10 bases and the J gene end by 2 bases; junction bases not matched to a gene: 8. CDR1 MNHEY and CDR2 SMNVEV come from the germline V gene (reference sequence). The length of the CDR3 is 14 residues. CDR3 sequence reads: CATSWRETYNEQFF. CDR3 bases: TGTGCCACCAGCTGGCGGGAGACCTACAATGAGCAGTTCTTC.